These 2 T cell receptor beta chains were all obtained from the same sample, sequenced in a study of cytomegalovirus exposure and HLA in healthy donors (dated by TCRdb to the late 2010s). Library prep was done by the immunoSEQ multiplex PCR assay. The multiplex PCR relied on a mix of 60 forward primers for TCR Vbeta segments and 13 reverse primers for TCR Jbeta segments. In TCRdb, the immuneACCESS table is reduced to in-frame sequences with V and J assigned. These tables do not hold every clone; where another copy was compared, an unresolved V gene accounts for under half, and the others remain unexplained. The sample table shows roughly 80,000 clones, and 67% are seen once. Under 7.5% of the sample belongs to the ten largest clones. The sequencing input was PBMCs. These receptors all come from a woman aged 45-59 years in good health and CMV-seropositive.

CDR3: CASSFGVPYEQYV. CDR3 DNA: TGTGCCAGCAGTTTCGGGGTTCCCTACGAGCAGTACGTC. The J gene is TRBJ2-7, the V gene TRBV28; D may be TRBD2 (5 bases). Germline loops: CDR1 MDHEN, CDR2 SYDVKM. This CDR3 spans 13 amino acids. Deletions cut 3 bases from V and 2 bases from J, with 8 bases between.

This clone has just one count. The chain is built from TRBV5-4 and TRBJ1-6, with TRBD1 matching over 8 bases. V was clipped by 4 bases and J by 7 bases; unmatched bases: 10. The germline gives CDR1 SGHNT, CDR2 YYREEE (reference sequence). The CDR3 totals 16 residues. CDR3 sequence: CASSLGGQALNSPLHF. The DNA for the CDR3 is TGTGCCAGCAGCCTAGGGGGACAGGCCCTAAATTCACCCCTCCACTTT.